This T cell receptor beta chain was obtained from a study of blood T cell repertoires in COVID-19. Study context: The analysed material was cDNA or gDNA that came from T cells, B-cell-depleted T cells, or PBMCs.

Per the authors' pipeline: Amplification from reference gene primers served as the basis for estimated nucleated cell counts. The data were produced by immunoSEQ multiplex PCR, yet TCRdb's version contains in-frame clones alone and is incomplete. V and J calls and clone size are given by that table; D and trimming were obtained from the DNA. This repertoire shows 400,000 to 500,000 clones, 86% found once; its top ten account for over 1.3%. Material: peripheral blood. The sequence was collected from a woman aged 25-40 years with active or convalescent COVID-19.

CDR3 region: CASSAGVEAGYEQYF. The CDR3 DNA reads as TGTGCCAGCAGTGCCGGGGTTGAGGCCGGCTACGAGCAGTACTTC. V gene TRBV27 combines with J gene TRBJ2-7, with a weak D call TRBD2 (5 bases). This CDR3 is built from 15 residues. The germline gives CDR1 MNHEY, CDR2 SMNVEV (reference sequence). V was clipped by 5 bases and J by 3 bases, with 17 bases between them.